What follows are 9 T cell receptor beta chains derived from one specimen sequenced in a study of blood T cell repertoires in COVID-19. Repertoires were generated with immunoSEQ multiplex PCR, while TCRdb's copy carries only in-frame clones and drops some. Of more than 85,000 clones listed, around nine tenths were seen once; the top ten hold around 4.2%. Sequenced input: peripheral blood. The receptors here all came from a human donor with COVID-19, enrolled during active disease. The donor label of this sample is uncertain.

The chain recombines TRBV24-1 with TRBJ2-2, with a weak D call TRBD2 (6 bases). The CDR3 sequence is 13 residues long. The germline V and J ends were trimmed by 8 bases and 7 bases, with 13 bases remaining between them. CDR1 is KGHDR and CDR2 is SFDVKD in the germline V gene. Written as DNA, the CDR3 is TGTGCCACCATGGCGGCGGGGAGCGGGGAGCTGTTTTTT. Protein: CATMAAGSGELFF.

The gene calls are TRBV24-1 and TRBJ1-5; D gene uncertain. The CDR3 consists of 15 residues. CDR1 is KGHDR, CDR2 SFDVKD, per germline. V was clipped by 6 bases and J by 2 bases, with 13 bases between them. CDR3 nucleotides: TGTGCCACCAGTCCCCGGGGAGACGGCAATCAGCCCCAGCATTTT. Protein sequence: CATSPRGDGNQPQHF.

In regard to this clone: The identical CDR3 is also encoded by other nucleotide sequences in the sample. The chain couples TRBV5-5 to TRBJ1-2; TRBD1 agrees at 9 bases. This CDR3 region has 14 residues. The trim removed 0 bases at V and 8 bases at J, leaving 5 bases unmatched. CDR1 and CDR2 (germline): SGHKS, YYEKEE (reference sequence). The CDR3 loop reads CASSLEAGTGGYTF. The DNA of the CDR3 is TGTGCCAGCAGCTTGGAAGCCGGGACAGGGGGCTACACCTTC.

The chain recombines TRBV3-1 (or the pseudogene TRBV3-2) with TRBJ1-2, with D perhaps matching TRBD1 (5 bases). CDR1 is LGHDT, CDR2 YNNKEL, per germline (reference sequence). Trimming removed 2 bases at V and 2 bases at J, with 9 bases between. The CDR3 contains 14 residues. CDR3 in DNA: TGTGCCAGCAGCCAATATCCAGGGAACTATGGCTACACCTTC. It yields the protein CASSQYPGNYGYTF.

The V call is TRBV7-9, the J call TRBJ2-5; TRBD2 aligns across 9 bases. Germline values: CDR1 SEHNR, CDR2 FQNEAQ (reference sequence). The length of the CDR3 is 16 residues. The V gene end was trimmed by 6 bases and the J gene end by 5 bases; junction bases not matched to a gene: 13. The CDR3 coding sequence is TGTGCCAGCAGGCTGGGTAGCGGGGGAGAGGAGGAGACCCAGTACTTC. Translation gives CASRLGSGGEEETQYF. Full variable domain (rest looked up from reference TRBV7-9 and TRBJ2-5): DTGVSQNPRHKITKRGQNVTFRCDPISEHNRLYWYRQTLGQGPEFLTYFQNEAQLEKSRLLSDRFSAERPKGSFSTLEIQRTEQGDSAMYLCASRLGSGGEEETQYFGPGTRLLVL.

This sequence joins TRBV6-5 and TRBJ2-5, with D tentatively TRBD1 (6 bases). Per germline, CDR1 MNHEY and CDR2 SVGAGI. The length of the CDR3 is 14 residues. V gave up 4 bases and J gave up 5 bases, with 14 bases separating them. The chain's CDR3 is CASSWDTTTETQYF. The CDR3 DNA is TGTGCCAGCAGTTGGGACACAACTACGGAGACCCAGTACTTC.

The rearrangement joins TRBV6-1 to TRBJ2-5; 10 positions match TRBD2. There are 14 residues in the CDR3. Germline V gene sequence: CDR1 MNHNS, CDR2 SASEGT. V shed 2 bases and J 14 bases; nucleotides not matched to a gene: 11. In DNA, the CDR3 is TGTGCCAGCAGTGAAATATTAGCGGGGGGCCTGGGATACTTC. Protein product: CASSEILAGGLGYF.

This clone was observed a handful of times. J is TRBJ1-2 and V is TRBV19, with D possibly being TRBD1 (5 bases). CDR3 length: 15 amino acids. Looked up from germline, CDR1 is LNHDA and CDR2 is SQIVND (reference sequence). V lost 7 bases and J lost 7, with 22 bases in between. The CDR3 coding sequence is TGTGCCAGTAAGAGTCCTTTCGGGGGTGTTGTTGGCTACACCTTC. Translation gives CASKSPFGGVVGYTF.

This chain connects TRBV5-1 to TRBJ2-7; D is perhaps TRBD2 (6 bases). The V gene lost 4 bases and the J gene lost 3 bases, with 17 bases spanning the gap. The CDR3 is made up of 15 amino acids. Germline CDR1 is SGHRS and CDR2 is YFSETQ. The DNA of the CDR3 is TGCGCCAGCAGCCCTATGGCGGGACGAGACTACGAGCAGTACTTC. This encodes CASSPMAGRDYEQYF.